In this sample, the clone carrying this T cell receptor beta chain turned up many times. A lack of ophthalmopathy progression within 18 months defined stable Graves' hyperthyroidism. Not enrolled were patients with uncontrolled infection, other autoimmune disease, pregnancy or lactation. The data stem from a study of T cells in Graves' hyperthyroidism and ophthalmopathy. TCR beta CDR3 regions were amplified from RNA transcripts. Primed by the HTBI set, a first-round RT-PCR was run on the TCR CDR3. MiXCR, applied by TCRdb to the multiplex PCR reads, yields one record per CDR3 protein. The data show 450,000 to 700,000 distinct CDR3 sequences, with about 43% seen just once and around 7.7% held by the top ten. V was trimmed by 3 bases and J by 12 bases, leaving 19 bases between them. Germline V gene lookup returns CDR1 SGHNT and CDR2 YYREEE (reference sequence). The CDR3 totals 13 residues.

Source material: peripheral blood or thyroid tissue (not recorded which). V gene TRBV5-4 combines with J gene TRBJ2-7; no clear D. The clonotype originates from a woman aged 18-29 years with Graves' hyperthyroidism. CDR3 DNA sequence: TGTGCCAGCAGCTCGGCGGCAGTCGGAGCTCTGTACTTC. Its translation is CASSSAAVGALYF.